The 20 T cell receptor beta chains given below trace back to one sample, sequenced in a study of cytomegalovirus exposure and HLA in healthy donors (dated by TCRdb to the late 2010s). To prepare the library, the immunoSEQ multiplex PCR assay was applied. For the multiplex PCR, a mixture combining 60 forward primers for TCR Vbeta segments and 13 reverse primers for TCR Jbeta segments was used. Entries here come from immuneACCESS through TCRdb and include only in-frame sequences with V and J called. Some clones fail to appear in such tables; in the studies checked, an unresolved V gene covers under half of the shortfall, and the cause of the remainder is unknown. The sample's table lists a count of about 170,000 clones. The top ten hold approximately 0.72% of the sample. The sample was PBMCs. The receptors were sampled from a woman aged 18-29 years in good health and CMV-seropositive.

The chain is built from TRBV4-2 and TRBJ2-5; 9 bases match TRBD1. Matching the DNA end better, TRBJ2-7 makes the J call doubtful. The germline gives CDR1 LGHNA, CDR2 YNFKEQ. The CDR3 spans 16 residues. CDR3 in amino acids: CASSQDPGTGSYEQYF. In nucleotides, the CDR3 is TGTGCCAGCAGCCAAGATCCCGGGACAGGGTCCTACGAGCAGTACTTC.

The chain is built from TRBV7-2 and TRBJ1-3, with 11 bases aligning to TRBD1. V gave up 5 bases and J gave up 2 bases; unmatched junction bases: 5. Germline loops: CDR1 SGHTA, CDR2 FQGNSA. This CDR3 is 16 amino acids long. The CDR3 loop is CASSPGQGAPGNTIYF. CDR3 coding DNA: TGTGCCAGCAGCCCCGGACAGGGGGCGCCTGGAAACACCATATATTTT.

V usage is TRBV4-1 and J usage is TRBJ2-1; 11 nucleotides agree with TRBD2. Trimming took 0 bases from V and 2 from J; bases not matched to a gene: 9. In germline, CDR1 is MGHRA, CDR2 YSYEKL. CDR3 length: 19 residues. The CDR3 nucleotides are TGCGCCAGCAGCCAAGATGCGGGACTAGCGGATTCAGCCTACAATGAGCAGTTCTTC. It encodes CASSQDAGLADSAYNEQFF.

The chain carries TRBV4-1 and TRBJ2-1; 8 nucleotides match TRBD2. J gave up 3 bases and V 1 base, and 5 bases lay outside the gene matches. In germline, CDR1 is MGHRA, CDR2 YSYEKL. The CDR3 contains 16 residues. The CDR3 reads CASSQGTSRGYNEQFF. The CDR3, as DNA: TGCGCCAGCAGCCAAGGGACTAGCCGCGGCTACAATGAGCAGTTCTTC.

This chain joins TRBV4-3 and TRBJ2-3, with 13 bases matching TRBD2. V shed 7 bases and J 2 bases; nucleotides not matched to a gene: 18. Germline V gene sequence: CDR1 LGHNA, CDR2 YSLEER. The CDR3 has 20 residues. The CDR3 protein is CASTKYYHGTSGEPTDTQYF. CDR3 nucleotide sequence: TGCGCCAGCACCAAATATTACCACGGGACTAGCGGGGAACCCACAGATACGCAGTATTTT.

V is TRBV30 and J is TRBJ1-4; the D gene is possibly TRBD1 (6 bases). The CDR3 runs 15 residues. In germline, CDR1 is GTSNPN, CDR2 SVGIG (reference sequence). Trimming stripped 2 bases from V and 7 bases from J, with 17 bases between. CDR3 sequence: CAWSTRQAVGEKLFF. The CDR3 region has the DNA TGTGCCTGGAGTACCCGACAGGCCGTAGGTGAAAAACTGTTTTTT.

This chain connects TRBV5-6 to TRBJ2-1; no reliable D call. Germline CDR1 reads SGHDT; CDR2 reads YYEEEE. The length of the CDR3 is 15 residues. Trimming removed 1 base from V and 6 bases from J, with 14 bases in between. The CDR3 reads CASSLIVSRINEQFF. In DNA form, the CDR3 reads TGTGCCAGCAGCTTGATCGTTTCCAGGATCAATGAGCAGTTCTTC.

V usage is TRBV10-3 and J usage is TRBJ2-3, with a possible D match to TRBD2 (6 bases). The V gene lost 10 bases and the J gene lost 1 base, with 12 bases spanning the gap. This CDR3 spans 13 amino acids. The V gene's germline CDR1 is ENHRY and CDR2 SYGVKD. CDR3 bases: TGTGCCACAGGCTCGGGAGGCACAGATACGCAGTATTTT. Amino acid sequence: CATGSGGTDTQYF.

V is TRBV19 and J is TRBJ1-4, with 10 bases matching TRBD1. Germline loops: CDR1 LNHDA, CDR2 SQIVND (reference sequence). CDR3 length equals 14 residues. Trimming at V came to 0 bases and at J to 14 bases, leaving 6 bases not matched to a gene. CDR3 amino acids: CASSIDGTGAWLFF. As DNA, the CDR3 is TGTGCCAGTAGTATAGACGGGACAGGGGCTTGGCTGTTTTTT.

The J gene is TRBJ2-5, the V gene TRBV28; 11 bases fit TRBD1. Germline CDR1 reads MDHEN; CDR2 reads SYDVKM. V gave up 4 bases and J gave up 5 bases; unmatched junction bases: 9. This CDR3 contains 16 residues. The CDR3 nucleotides are TGTGCCAGCAGTTCACCCGGACAGGGGGCCGGGGAGACCCAGTACTTC. The encoded protein is CASSSPGQGAGETQYF.

This sequence joins TRBV9 and TRBJ2-7; 7 bases align to TRBD1. Germline V CDR1 and CDR2: SGDLS, YYNGEE. This CDR3 is 15 amino acids long. The trim removed 3 bases at V and 2 bases at J, leaving 8 bases unmatched. CDR3 sequence: CASSAYRDSTYEQYF. The CDR3 DNA reads as TGTGCCAGCAGCGCCTACAGGGACAGCACCTACGAGCAGTACTTC.

The chain combines TRBV30 with TRBJ2-3; 10 bases map to TRBD2. CDR3 size: 15 residues. CDR1 GTSNPN and CDR2 SVGIG come from the germline V gene (reference sequence). Unmatched junction bases numbered 9, after V lost 4 bases and J lost 5 bases. CDR3 region: CAWTLTSGTGDTQYF. CDR3 bases: TGTGCCTGGACTCTTACTAGCGGGACGGGAGATACGCAGTATTTT.

The chain has TRBV7-6 and TRBJ2-1; D might be TRBD1 (6 bases). The germline V gene has CDR1 SGHVS and CDR2 FNYEAQ. V was shortened by 2 bases and J by 6 bases, with 8 bases between the two germline ends. The CDR3 sequence is 13 residues long. CDR3 DNA sequence: TGTGCCAGCAGCTTAAGGGGGTCCAATGAGCAGTTCTTC. Amino acid sequence: CASSLRGSNEQFF.

This chain joins TRBV6-5 and TRBJ1-2; 7 bases match TRBD1. Trimming at V came to 10 bases and at J to 3 bases, leaving 8 bases not matched to a gene. This CDR3 region has 13 residues. Germline CDR1 MNHEY, CDR2 SVGAGI. The DNA of the CDR3 is TGTGCCATCAAAACCGGGACAGACTATGGCTACACCTTC. This encodes CAIKTGTDYGYTF.

On this clone itself: The sample contains more than one DNA sequence encoding this CDR3. This chain connects TRBV5-1 to TRBJ1-1, with D unclear. This CDR3 has 14 residues. Trimming cost V 2 bases and J 1 base, with 9 bases left between them. Germline V gives CDR1 SGHRS, CDR2 YFSETQ. The CDR3 DNA sequence: TGCGCCAGCAGCTTTGACGGAGGGAACACTGAAGCTTTCTTT. Translation: CASSFDGGNTEAFF.

The V gene is TRBV25-1, the J gene TRBJ1-1; D is ambiguous. V was clipped by 2 bases and J by 6 bases, with 22 bases between them. The CDR3 length is 17 residues. Germline CDR1 reads MGHDK; CDR2 reads SYGVNS. Here the CDR3 DNA reads TGTGCCAGCAGTGAAGGAGGGAATAGGAGAGGGATCCCTGAAGCTTTCTTT. It translates to CASSEGGNRRGIPEAFF.

V usage is TRBV7-9 and J usage is TRBJ1-2; D possibly corresponds to TRBD1 (5 bases). Looked up from germline, CDR1 is SEHNR and CDR2 is FQNEAQ (reference sequence). Trimming shortened V by 1 base and J by 0 bases, and 9 bases separated the two germline ends. The length of the CDR3 is 15 residues. CDR3 DNA sequence: TGTGCCAGCAGCTTAGGCGGGGACTCTAACTATGGCTACACCTTC. Encoded protein: CASSLGGDSNYGYTF.

This sequence joins TRBV6-5 and TRBJ1-5, with D perhaps TRBD1 (5 bases). The CDR3 is 15 amino acids. Trimming shortened V by 2 bases and J by 4 bases, and 12 bases separated the two germline ends. Germline-derived CDR1 and CDR2 are MNHEY and SVGAGI. The CDR3 DNA sequence: TGTGCCAGCAGTTACAGCAGGGACTCAAATCAGCCCCAGCATTTT. This encodes CASSYSRDSNQPQHF.

The chain employs TRBV19 and TRBJ2-7; 7 bases align to TRBD1. This CDR3 contains 14 residues. CDR1 and CDR2 (germline): LNHDA, SQIVND (reference sequence). The V segment lost 5 bases and the J segment 3 bases; nucleotides outside the gene matches: 7. The CDR3 region is CASSFPGQFYEQYF. In DNA form, the CDR3 reads TGTGCCAGTAGTTTCCCGGGACAGTTCTACGAGCAGTACTTC.

The chain recombines TRBV4-2 with TRBJ2-3; 8 bases fit TRBD2. The V gene end was trimmed by 1 base and the J gene end by 2 bases; junction bases not matched to a gene: 8. From germline, CDR1 is LGHNA and CDR2 YNFKEQ. CDR3 length: 17 residues. The CDR3 DNA reads TGTGCCAGCAGCCAAGTAGCACGGGGGGGACTCACAGATACGCAGTATTTT. This translates into CASSQVARGGLTDTQYF.